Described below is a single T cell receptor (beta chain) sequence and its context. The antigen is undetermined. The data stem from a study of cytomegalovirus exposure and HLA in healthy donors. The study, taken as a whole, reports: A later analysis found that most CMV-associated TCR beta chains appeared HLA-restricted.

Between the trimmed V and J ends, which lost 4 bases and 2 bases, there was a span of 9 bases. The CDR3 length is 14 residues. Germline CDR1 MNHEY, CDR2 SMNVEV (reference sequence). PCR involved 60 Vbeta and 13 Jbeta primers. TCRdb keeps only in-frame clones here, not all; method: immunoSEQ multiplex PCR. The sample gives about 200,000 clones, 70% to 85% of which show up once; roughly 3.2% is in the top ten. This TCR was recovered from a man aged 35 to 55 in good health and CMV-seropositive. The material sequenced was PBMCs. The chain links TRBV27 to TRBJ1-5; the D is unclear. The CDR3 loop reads CASSSTRGNQPQHF. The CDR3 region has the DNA TGTGCCAGCAGTTCCACGAGAGGCAATCAGCCCCAGCATTTT.